Presented here are 15 T cell receptor beta chains from one specimen sequenced in a study of blood T cells in healthy people across ages. PCR was performed a second time for about 6 to 12 cycles using a sample-barcoded 5' primer and a J-beta primer mix. TCRdb used MiXCR to reprocess the 5' RACE reads, holding one entry per CDR3 protein. Of approximately 1.5 million distinct CDR3 sequences listed, 30% to 40% are singletons. Material: blood. All receptors derive from a woman in her thirties in good health.

This clonotype was detected a few times. CDR3 DNA: TGTGCCAGCAGCCTGACCGGGACAGGGATTTTTACTGAAGCTTTCTTT. Encoded protein: CASSLTGTGIFTEAFF. The chain recombines TRBV7-9 with TRBJ1-1, with 9 bases identical to TRBD1. This CDR3 contains 16 residues. The V and J ends lost 5 bases and 5 bases, in that order; junction bases with no gene match: 12. Germline V gives CDR1 SEHNR, CDR2 FQNEAQ (reference sequence).

The V gene is TRBV2, the J gene TRBJ2-4; either TRBD1 or TRBD2 may supply D (5 bases each). The V end lost 6 bases, the J end lost 6 bases, and 12 bases lay between the germline ends. The CDR3 has 13 residues. CDR1 and CDR2 (germline): SNHLY, FYNNEI. The CDR3 region is CASRGTSGNIQYF. The CDR3 DNA follows: TGTGCCAGCAGGGGGACGAGCGGAAACATTCAGTACTTC.

The chain joins TRBV12-3 or TRBV12-4 to TRBJ1-1, with a tentative D call TRBD1 (6 bases). The CDR3 extends over 15 amino acids. The V and J ends lost 1 base and 4 bases respectively, with 13 bases between them. The CDR3 is CASSLGGGAGTEAFF. In DNA form, the CDR3 reads TGTGCCAGCAGTTTAGGGGGGGGCGCGGGCACTGAAGCTTTCTTT.

The genes are TRBV5-3 and TRBJ2-3; TRBD1 matches 7 bases. TRBV5-3 is labeled an ORF, and its function is uncertain. V was pared by 4 bases and J by 2 bases, with 7 bases of the junction left unmatched. This CDR3 comprises 15 residues. The CDR3 loop reads CARSNLTGNTDTQYF. In nucleotides, the CDR3 is TGTGCCAGAAGCAACCTGACAGGGAACACAGATACGCAGTATTTT.

The chain has TRBV4-1 and TRBJ2-7; the D gene could be TRBD1 or TRBD2 (5 bases each). Trimming removed 0 bases at V and 12 bases at J, with 12 bases between. CDR3 length: 12 amino acids. Germline V lookup: CDR1 MGHRA, CDR2 YSYEKL. CDR3 nucleotide sequence: TGCGCCAGCAGCCAAGATGCTGATGGGGGGTACTTC. It encodes CASSQDADGGYF.

About this clonotype itself: A read error may explain this, as a much larger clone is one base away. This chain connects TRBV7-9 to TRBJ2-3; 8 nucleotides match TRBD1. The CDR3 is 18 residues long. Germline lookup yields CDR1 SEHNR and CDR2 FQNEAQ (reference sequence). CDR3 region: CASRHQTRTGLITDAQYF. The CDR3 DNA follows: TGTGCCAGCAGACACCAAACCCGGACAGGGCTTATCACAGATGCGCAGTATTTT.

The V gene is TRBV30, the J gene TRBJ2-5; 15 nucleotides match TRBD2. Unmatched junction bases numbered 7, after V lost 3 bases and J lost 5 bases. Germline loops: CDR1 GTSNPN, CDR2 SVGIG (reference sequence). CDR3 size: 16 residues. CDR3 sequence (DNA): TGTGCCTGGAGGGCTGGACTAGCGGGGGGGCGCGAGACCCAGTACTTC. Its protein product is CAWRAGLAGGRETQYF.

This clonotype was counted only a few times. V is TRBV20-1 and J is TRBJ1-5; D uncertain. The CDR3 has 15 amino acids. V gave up 2 bases and J gave up 1 base, with 12 bases separating them. Germline values: CDR1 DFQATT, CDR2 SNEGSKA (reference sequence). The CDR3 reads CSARPRAASNQPQHF. CDR3 DNA sequence: TGCAGTGCTAGACCCCGGGCAGCCAGCAATCAGCCCCAGCATTTT.

The genes are TRBV2 and TRBJ2-7; perhaps TRBD2 as D (6 bases). In germline, CDR1 is SNHLY, CDR2 FYNNEI. V was shortened by 6 bases and J by 2 bases, with 17 bases between the two germline ends. The CDR3 is 15 amino acids. This CDR3 is CASRRDSGVPYEQYF. CDR3 DNA sequence: TGTGCCAGCAGGCGAGATAGCGGTGTCCCCTACGAGCAGTACTTC.

The V call is TRBV20-1, the J call TRBJ1-1, with D unclear. Germline CDR1 and CDR2: DFQATT and SNEGSKA (reference sequence). Trimming left V 0 bases short and J 0 bases short, with 11 bases between. The CDR3 has 15 amino acids. CDR3 in DNA: TGCAGTGCTAGAGATCAGATGGATCTGAACACTGAAGCTTTCTTT. Translation: CSARDQMDLNTEAFF.

This clonotype was counted at least ten times. The chain couples TRBV4-1 to TRBJ2-1; 7 bases match TRBD2. The CDR3 has 13 amino acids. Germline assignment: CDR1 MGHRA and CDR2 YSYEKL. V was pared by 1 base and J by 14 bases, with 8 bases of the junction left unmatched. This chain's CDR3 is CASSQGPTSLKFF. In nucleotides, the CDR3 is TGCGCCAGCAGCCAAGGTCCGACTAGCTTGAAGTTCTTC.

The sample holds a few counts of this clonotype. This chain uses TRBV20-1 with TRBJ2-1; 8 bases line up with TRBD1. CDR1 DFQATT and CDR2 SNEGSKA come from the germline V gene (reference sequence). V was clipped by 3 bases and J by 7 bases; unmatched bases: 8. The CDR3 runs 14 residues. DNA for the CDR3: TGCAGTGCTAGTAGGACAGGGAGAGGGAATGAGCAGTTCTTC. This gives the protein CSASRTGRGNEQFF.

This chain uses TRBV28 with TRBJ1-5; 7 nucleotides match TRBD1. This CDR3 has 17 amino acids. Germline trimming cut 3 bases from V and 0 bases from J; bases unmatched to any gene: 8. In germline, CDR1 is MDHEN, CDR2 SYDVKM. The CDR3, as DNA: TGTGCCAGCAGTTTTAACAGGGGTTTTGGTAGCAATCAGCCCCAGCATTTT. Translation: CASSFNRGFGSNQPQHF.

The V and J genes are TRBV28 and TRBJ2-6; D not certain. The CDR3 runs to 17 residues. V lost 6 bases and J lost 0, with 15 bases in between. In germline, CDR1 is MDHEN, CDR2 SYDVKM. CDR3: CASSPQNLLSGANVLTF. CDR3 coding DNA: TGTGCCAGCAGCCCCCAGAACCTCCTCTCTGGGGCCAACGTCCTGACTTTC.

The rearrangement links TRBV27 to TRBJ2-1; D is undetermined. Germline loops: CDR1 MNHEY, CDR2 SMNVEV (reference sequence). The CDR3 runs to 15 residues. V lost 3 bases and J lost 0, with 9 bases in between. This CDR3 reads CASSFGRFSYNEQFF. The CDR3 bases are TGTGCCAGCAGTTTCGGTCGTTTCTCCTACAATGAGCAGTTCTTC.